Presented here are 10 T cell receptor beta chains from one specimen sequenced in a study of T cells after yellow fever vaccination. TCRdb re-derived calls from the 5' RACE reads in MiXCR, one entry per CDR3 protein. The sample holds around 500,000 distinct CDR3 sequences, 21% seen once. This specimen was PBMCs, taken 21 days after the first yellow fever vaccination. These receptors came from a man between 18 and 29 years old who received the YFV17D yellow fever vaccine.

V gene TRBV5-1 combines with J gene TRBJ1-1; D remains ambiguous. Trimming shortened V by 7 bases and J by 0 bases, and 7 bases separated the two germline ends. The CDR3 runs 12 residues. The germline gives CDR1 SGHRS, CDR2 YFSETQ. This CDR3 reads CASGTVNTEAFF. Written as DNA, the CDR3 is TGCGCCAGCGGAACGGTGAACACTGAAGCTTTCTTT.

In this sample, this clonotype turned up many times. The V and J genes are TRBV27 and TRBJ2-5, with D possibly matching TRBD1 (6 bases). Deletions cut 4 bases from V and 4 bases from J, with 13 bases between. CDR3 size: 14 residues. Germline V gene sequence: CDR1 MNHEY, CDR2 SMNVEV (reference sequence). The CDR3 DNA reads as TGTGCCAGCAGTTCCGACAGGTTTCGAGAGACCCAGTACTTC. Translating gives CASSSDRFRETQYF.

This chain joins TRBV7-2 and TRBJ1-2; 8 nucleotides line up with TRBD1. V lost 0 bases to trimming and J lost 2 bases; unmatched junction nucleotides: 2. CDR1 is SGHTA, CDR2 FQGNSA, per germline. The CDR3 contains 15 residues. CDR3 nucleotide sequence: TGTGCCAGCAGCTTAGCGCGGACAGGGAACTATGGCTACACCTTC. Translation gives CASSLARTGNYGYTF.

The sample holds one count of this clonotype. The chain is built from TRBV10-3 and TRBJ2-5, with 11 bases fitting TRBD2. After removal of 2 bases from V and 0 bases from J, the junction contained 5 bases not matched to a gene. CDR3 length: 17 amino acids. Per the germline V gene, CDR1 is ENHRY and CDR2 is SYGVKD. Written as DNA, the CDR3 is TGTGCCATCAGTGAGCCGGGGACTAGCGGTTACCAAGAGACCCAGTACTTC. Residues: CAISEPGTSGYQETQYF.

The chain recombines TRBV24-1 with TRBJ2-7, with D tentatively TRBD1 (6 bases). The CDR3 is made up of 16 amino acids. Trimming took off 3 bases at V and 6 bases at J, with 20 bases between the two ends. Germline CDR1 reads KGHDR; CDR2 reads SFDVKD. CDR3 region: CATSDLGQSQAFEQYV. The CDR3, as DNA: TGTGCCACCAGTGATCTCGGACAGTCTCAGGCCTTCGAGCAGTACGTC.

The chain joins TRBV29-1 to TRBJ1-5; 11 bases match TRBD1. The junction had 7 bases not matched to a gene; V was cut back by 6 bases and J by 9 bases. There are 13 residues in the CDR3. Germline-derived CDR1 and CDR2 are SQVTM and ANQGSEA. The CDR3 DNA follows: TGCAGCGTCCTCGGGGGACAGGGGGGGCCCCAGCATTTT. As protein: CSVLGGQGGPQHF.

In this sample, this clonotype turned up a few times. As DNA, the CDR3 is TGTGCCAGCAGCCCAAGCACCTCCGGGGGTGAGCAGTTCTTC. This translates into CASSPSTSGGEQFF. This chain joins TRBV7-2 and TRBJ2-1, with a possible D match to TRBD2 (6 bases). Germline CDR1 SGHTA, CDR2 FQGNSA. The CDR3 runs 14 residues. V was pared by 5 bases and J by 9 bases, with 17 bases between.

There are a few counts of this clonotype. The junction shows a germline mismatch at one end, possibly a read error. This sequence joins TRBV12-3 or TRBV12-4 and TRBJ2-5; 15 nucleotides agree with TRBD2. This CDR3 has 18 amino acids. In DNA, the CDR3 is TGTACCAGCAGTTTTCCCGGACTAGCGGGGGGGCCGTATGAGACCCAGTACTTC. Translated, it gives CTSSFPGLAGGPYETQYF.

CDR3 bases: TGTGCCAGCAGTCTATTCGGGACGGTCAACACTGAAGCTTTCTTT. It yields the protein CASSLFGTVNTEAFF. The V call is TRBV7-2, the J call TRBJ1-1; D possibly corresponds to TRBD1 (5 bases). Germline V gene data show CDR1 as SGHTA and CDR2 as FQGNSA. The CDR3 consists of 15 residues. Trimming pared 6 bases from V and 2 bases from J, leaving 16 bases between.

This clonotype occurred a few times. V and J are TRBV3-1 and TRBJ2-1; 7 nucleotides align to TRBD2. Losses at the gene ends were 3 bases for V and 8 bases for J; bases not matched to a gene: 4. This CDR3 has 13 amino acids. Germline loops: CDR1 LGHDT, CDR2 YNNKEL (reference sequence). The CDR3 region is CASSHAGVHEQFF. The DNA for the CDR3 is TGTGCCAGCAGCCATGCGGGGGTCCATGAGCAGTTCTTC.